Listed here is a single T cell receptor beta chain. This specimen belongs to a study of T cell changes during pregnancy in multiple sclerosis. Clones were read by immunoSEQ multiplex PCR, and TCRdb kept only the in-frame ones, dropping some. Among roughly 43,000 clones listed, roughly nine tenths were seen once. The CDR3 has 16 amino acids. V was trimmed by 2 bases and J by 6 bases, leaving 16 bases between them. From germline, CDR1 is SGHNT and CDR2 YENEEA. The sequences come from CD4+ T cells from peripheral blood mononuclear cells, collected after pregnancy. This TCR was sampled from a female donor with multiple sclerosis, enrolled in a pregnancy study. This chain uses TRBV11-3 with TRBJ2-2, with D tentatively TRBD1 (6 bases). The CDR3 DNA follows: TGTGCCAGCAGCTTATACGCAGGGGTGGCCTCCGGGGAGCTGTTTTTT. This sequence encodes CASSLYAGVASGELFF.